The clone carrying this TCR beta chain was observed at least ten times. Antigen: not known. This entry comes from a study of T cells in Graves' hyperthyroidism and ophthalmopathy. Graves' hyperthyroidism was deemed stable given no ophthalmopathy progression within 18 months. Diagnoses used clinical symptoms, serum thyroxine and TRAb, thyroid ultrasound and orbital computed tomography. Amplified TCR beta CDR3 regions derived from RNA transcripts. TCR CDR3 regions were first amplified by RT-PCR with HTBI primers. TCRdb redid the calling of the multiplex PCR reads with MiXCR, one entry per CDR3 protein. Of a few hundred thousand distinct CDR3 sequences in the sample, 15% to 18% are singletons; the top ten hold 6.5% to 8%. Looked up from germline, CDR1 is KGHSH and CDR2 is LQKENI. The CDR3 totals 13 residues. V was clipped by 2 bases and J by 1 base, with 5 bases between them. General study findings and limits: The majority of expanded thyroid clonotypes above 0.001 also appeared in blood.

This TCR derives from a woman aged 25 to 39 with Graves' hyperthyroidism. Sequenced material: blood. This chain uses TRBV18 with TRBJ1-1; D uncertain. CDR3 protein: CASSPSGNTEAFF. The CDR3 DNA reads TGTGCCAGCTCACCATCGGGGAACACTGAAGCTTTCTTT.